This record looks at one TCR beta chain sequence and its context. This entry belongs to a study of shared clonotypes between healthy human individuals. J was trimmed by 2 bases and V by 0 bases; bases with no gene match: 4. Germline V gene lookup returns CDR1 SGDLS and CDR2 YYNGEE. This CDR3 spans 15 amino acids. Positive CCR7 selection of CD45RO-negative cells yielded the naive CD8 cells, and terminally differentiated effector memory CD45RA+ cells were excluded. Method: immunoSEQ multiplex PCR; TCRdb's copy keeps in-frame clones and lacks some. The sample includes roughly 1,800,000 clones, less than 95% seen only once; the top ten take under 1.5%.

The J gene is TRBJ1-1, the V gene TRBV9; TRBD1 aligns across 7 bases. This clonotype originated in a man younger than 35 in good health. Material for sequencing was naive CD8+ T cells sorted from blood. CDR3 coding DNA: TGTGCCAGCAGCGTAGAGGGACAGATAAACACTGAAGCTTTCTTT. Protein product: CASSVEGQINTEAFF.